One sample yielded the 28 T cell receptor beta chains listed below, sequenced in a study of blood T cell repertoires in COVID-19. Sequencing used immunoSEQ multiplex PCR; TCRdb keeps in-frame clones, though not all of them. The sample has some 70,000 clones; around 90% are singletons. Sample: peripheral blood. Receptors were obtained from a woman aged 45-65 years with COVID-19, enrolled during active disease.

This rearrangement joins TRBV24-1 to TRBJ1-2, with 7 bases lining up with TRBD1. The J segment lost 4 bases and the V segment lost 5 bases, leaving 6 bases of the junction unmatched. CDR1 and CDR2 from the germline V gene are KGHDR and SFDVKD. The CDR3 has 14 residues. CDR3 DNA sequence: TGTGCCACCAGTGGTCCGACAGGGATCTATGGCTACACCTTC. It encodes CATSGPTGIYGYTF.

The chain is built from TRBV2 and TRBJ1-1; possibly TRBD1 for D (5 bases). Trimming stripped 7 bases from V and 4 bases from J, with 7 bases between. The length of the CDR3 is 11 residues. CDR1 and CDR2 from the germline V gene are SNHLY and FYNNEI. CDR3 sequence (DNA): TGTGCCAGCATTGGGGCCACTGAAGCTTTCTTT. Protein product: CASIGATEAFF. The variable domain in full, completed from reference TRBV2 and TRBJ1-1, reads EPEVTQTPSHQVTQMGQEVILRCVPISNHLYFYWYRQILGQKVEFLVSFYNNEISEKSEIFDDQFSVERPDGSNFTLKIRSTKLEDSAMYFCASIGATEAFFGQGTRLTVV.

The V and J genes are TRBV20-1 and TRBJ2-1; TRBD1 is a possible D gene (5 bases). The CDR3 is 11 amino acids. The germline V gene encodes CDR1 DFQATT and CDR2 SNEGSKA (reference sequence). The V end lost 3 bases, the J end lost 7 bases, and 7 bases lay between the germline ends. CDR3 bases: TGCAGTGCTAGCAGGGTAAATGAGCAGTTCTTC. As protein: CSASRVNEQFF.

This rearrangement joins TRBV6-5 to TRBJ2-1, with 9 nucleotides matching TRBD1. V lost 5 bases and J lost 7; bases outside the gene matches: 6. Germline V lookup: CDR1 MNHEY, CDR2 SVGAGI. CDR3 size: 14 residues. The CDR3 spells CASSPGQGGNEQFF. In DNA, the CDR3 is TGTGCCAGCAGTCCGGGACAGGGTGGTAATGAGCAGTTCTTC.

V is TRBV4-1 and J is TRBJ2-2; D might be TRBD2 (5 bases). This CDR3 is built from 15 residues. From germline, CDR1 is MGHRA and CDR2 YSYEKL. Trimming removed 2 bases at V and 5 bases at J, with 12 bases between. CDR3 protein: CASSQPLTGTGELFF. Here the CDR3 DNA reads TGCGCCAGCAGCCAACCTCTGACGGGGACCGGGGAGCTGTTTTTT.

This sequence joins TRBV19 and TRBJ2-7; maybe TRBD1 (5 bases). Germline loops: CDR1 LNHDA, CDR2 SQIVND (reference sequence). This CDR3 contains 14 residues. The V gene lost 5 bases and the J gene lost 1 base, with 12 bases spanning the gap. The CDR3 loop is CASSSNRNSYEQYF. The CDR3 nucleotides are TGTGCCAGTAGTTCTAACAGGAATTCCTACGAGCAGTACTTC.

CDR3 DNA: TGTGCCAGCAGTTACCCGGGCGGGCCTGAAGCTTTCTTT. It codes for CASSYPGGPEAFF. J is TRBJ1-1 and V is TRBV6-5; D unresolved. CDR1 and CDR2 (germline): MNHEY, SVGAGI. Between the trimmed V and J ends, which lost 2 bases and 6 bases, there was a span of 10 bases. The length of the CDR3 is 13 residues.

The chain couples TRBV28 to TRBJ2-2, with D perhaps matching TRBD2 (7 bases). This CDR3 is built from 19 residues. Trimming pared 6 bases from V and 3 bases from J, leaving 26 bases between. Germline-derived CDR1 and CDR2 are MDHEN and SYDVKM. The CDR3 DNA reads as TGTGCCAGCAGCCCACCGTACCTAGGGGGGGTCCTAGACACCGGGGAGCTGTTTTTT. Translated: CASSPPYLGGVLDTGELFF. The full variable domain, rest sourced from reference TRBV28 and TRBJ2-2, is DVKVTQSSRYLVKRTGEKVFLECVQDMDHENMFWYRQDPGLGLRLIYFSYDVKMKEKGDIPEGYSVSREKKERFSLILESASTNQTSMYLCASSPPYLGGVLDTGELFFGEGSRLTVL.

This clone was seen a few times. The chain recombines TRBV4-1 with TRBJ2-7; D is possibly TRBD1 (5 bases). The CDR3 sequence is 14 residues long. Trimming stripped 0 bases from V and 2 bases from J, with 8 bases between. Germline assignment: CDR1 MGHRA and CDR2 YSYEKL. The DNA of the CDR3 is TGCGCCAGCAGCCAAGAAGACAGCGCCTACGAGCAGTACTTC. It translates to CASSQEDSAYEQYF.

The rearrangement links TRBV4-1 to TRBJ2-3; 7 positions match TRBD1. This CDR3 has 15 residues. V lost 4 bases to trimming and J lost 4 bases; unmatched junction nucleotides: 8. From germline, CDR1 is MGHRA and CDR2 YSYEKL. CDR3 coding DNA: TGCGCCAGCAGCCGTGGGGACAGAGACCCAGATACGCAGTATTTT. Translating it yields CASSRGDRDPDTQYF.

This sequence joins TRBV7-9 and TRBJ1-1; the D is unclear. This CDR3 is 15 amino acids long. The ends were cut back, 1 base at V and 0 bases at J, with 9 bases in the middle. Germline values: CDR1 SEHNR, CDR2 FQNEAQ (reference sequence). The CDR3 bases are TGTGCCAGCAGCTTAGGAGGGAAGATGAACACTGAAGCTTTCTTT. Encoded protein: CASSLGGKMNTEAFF.

The chain carries TRBV27 and TRBJ2-3; maybe TRBD1 (6 bases). This CDR3 contains 15 residues. The germline gives CDR1 MNHEY, CDR2 SMNVEV (reference sequence). Trimming removed 5 bases at V and 2 bases at J, with 14 bases between. The CDR3 nucleotides read TGTGCCAGCAGTCCCCAGGGGCGGAACACAGATACGCAGTATTTT. Its protein product is CASSPQGRNTDTQYF.

The rearrangement joins TRBV7-2 to TRBJ2-3; 12 bases are shared with TRBD2. Germline-derived CDR1 and CDR2 are SGHTA and FQGNSA. The CDR3 is made up of 17 amino acids. Trimming removed 3 bases from V and 2 bases from J; junction bases left unmatched: 6. The CDR3 loop is CASSFVGTSGPTDTQYF. In nucleotides, the CDR3 is TGTGCCAGCAGCTTTGTAGGGACTAGCGGGCCCACAGATACGCAGTATTTT.

The V and J genes are TRBV19 and TRBJ2-6; D gene uncertain. Trimming stripped 3 bases from V and 4 bases from J, with 13 bases between. The CDR3 loop spans 16 amino acids. CDR1 is LNHDA and CDR2 is SQIVND in the germline V gene (reference sequence). CDR3 amino acids: CASSMRRPSGANVLTF. In DNA, the CDR3 is TGTGCCAGTAGTATGCGCAGGCCGTCAGGGGCCAACGTCCTGACTTTC.

The V call is TRBV6-6, the J call TRBJ1-2, with TRBD1 identical over 8 bases. Germline V gene data show CDR1 as MNHNY and CDR2 as SVGAGI (reference sequence). The CDR3 runs 17 residues. Trimming at V came to 5 bases and at J to 8 bases, leaving 19 bases not matched to a gene. The CDR3 bases are TGTGCCAGCAGTCCCCAGTTCTGGATAAACAGGGGGTTAGGCTACACCTTC. Protein: CASSPQFWINRGLGYTF.

The gene calls are TRBV7-9 and TRBJ2-7; 8 bases agree with TRBD2. The CDR3 is 14 amino acids. The trim removed 1 base at V and 5 bases at J, leaving 4 bases unmatched. CDR1 is SEHNR and CDR2 is FQNEAQ in the germline V gene (reference sequence). The DNA for the CDR3 is TGTGCCAGCAGCTTAGTACGGGGGGGCGACGAGCAGTACTTC. It codes for CASSLVRGGDEQYF.

V usage is TRBV11-3 and J usage is TRBJ2-5; 7 nucleotides line up with TRBD2. Germline V gene data show CDR1 as SGHNT and CDR2 as YENEEA. The CDR3 loop spans 15 amino acids. Germline trimming cut 5 bases from V and 4 bases from J; bases unmatched to any gene: 10. The CDR3 DNA follows: TGTGCCAGCAGCCCGAGACTAGCTGCGGGAGAGACCCAGTACTTC. Translating it yields CASSPRLAAGETQYF. The whole variable domain, remainder taken from reference TRBV11-3 and TRBJ2-5, is EAGVVQSPRYKIIEKKQPVAFWCNPISGHNTLYWYLQNLGQGPELLIRYENEEAVDDSQLPKDRFSAERLKGVDSTLKIQPAELGDSAVYLCASSPRLAAGETQYFGPGTRLLVL.

This chain joins TRBV18 and TRBJ2-1; 7 nucleotides match TRBD2. The germline CDR1 and CDR2 sequences are KGHSH and LQKENI. The V segment lost 3 bases and the J segment 5 bases; nucleotides outside the gene matches: 10. The CDR3 loop spans 16 amino acids. This chain's CDR3 is CASSPFFGRINNEQFF. The CDR3, as DNA: TGTGCCAGCTCACCCTTTTTCGGGAGGATCAACAATGAGCAGTTCTTC.

The chain recombines TRBV28 with TRBJ1-2; TRBD1 is a possible D gene (6 bases). Trimming pared 3 bases from V and 4 bases from J, leaving 12 bases between. The CDR3 runs 14 residues. CDR1 and CDR2 (germline): MDHEN, SYDVKM. The CDR3 nucleotides are TGTGCCAGCAGTTTTGACATCAGGGGCTATGGCTACACCTTC. Translating it yields CASSFDIRGYGYTF.

The chain uses TRBV5-4 and TRBJ1-2; D is possibly TRBD1 (6 bases). Germline loops: CDR1 SGHNT, CDR2 YYREEE (reference sequence). The CDR3 is made up of 14 amino acids. Trimming stripped 2 bases from V and 4 bases from J, with 12 bases between. The CDR3 spells CASSFNRAVYGYTF. CDR3 DNA sequence: TGTGCCAGCAGCTTTAACAGGGCTGTCTATGGCTACACCTTC. Full variable domain (remainder filled in from reference TRBV5-4 and TRBJ1-2): ETGVTQSPTHLIKTRGQQVTLRCSSQSGHNTVSWYQQALGQGPQFIFQYYREEENGRGNFPPRFSGLQFPNYSSELNVNALELDDSALYLCASSFNRAVYGYTFGSGTRLTVV.

This clone was found a few times. This chain joins TRBV11-2 and TRBJ1-1; D is unclear. Per germline, CDR1 SGHAT and CDR2 FQNNGV. With 4 bases removed from V and 4 bases from J, the gap between germline ends came to 13 bases. The CDR3 contains 14 residues. This chain's CDR3 is CASSSLRGATEAFF. In nucleotides, the CDR3 is TGTGCCAGCAGCTCATTAAGAGGTGCCACTGAAGCTTTCTTT.

V usage is TRBV2 and J usage is TRBJ1-6; D gene uncertain. The CDR3 has 14 amino acids. The V gene's germline CDR1 is SNHLY and CDR2 FYNNEI. Trimming removed 2 bases at V and 5 bases at J, with 7 bases between. The chain's CDR3 is CASSEYQDNSPLHF. The CDR3 DNA sequence: TGTGCCAGCAGTGAATACCAGGATAATTCACCCCTCCACTTT.

As for this clone: A read error may account for a junction end that differs from germline. The J gene is TRBJ2-7, the V gene TRBV19; 7 bases match TRBD2. This CDR3 comprises 15 residues. CDR1 LNHDA and CDR2 SQIVND come from the germline V gene (reference sequence). Written as DNA, the CDR3 is TGTGCCAGTAGTAAAGCCCAGACGGGGGACTACGAGCAGTGCTTC. Encoded protein: CASSKAQTGDYEQCF.

This clone has only a few counts. V gene TRBV12-3 or TRBV12-4 combines with J gene TRBJ2-1, with D tentatively TRBD1 (6 bases). The V end lost 3 bases, the J end lost 8 bases, and 8 bases lay between the germline ends. The CDR3 runs to 12 residues. The CDR3 sequence is CASSFWGHEQFF. The CDR3 region has the DNA TGTGCCAGCAGTTTTTGGGGGCATGAGCAGTTCTTC.

The rearrangement uses TRBV6-2 or TRBV6-3 and TRBJ2-3; D might be TRBD2 (5 bases). Germline lookup yields CDR1 MNHEY and CDR2 SVGEGT. The CDR3 is made up of 12 amino acids. The V end was cut by 8 bases, the J end by 9 bases, with 15 bases between. The CDR3 nucleotides are TGTGCCAGCGGTTCGGGGAAAGGAACGCAGTATTTT. This sequence encodes CASGSGKGTQYF.

The chain uses TRBV7-9 and TRBJ2-1; a possible D gene is TRBD2 (6 bases). V lost 1 base to trimming and J lost 2 bases, with 9 bases between them. Germline assignment: CDR1 SEHNR and CDR2 FQNEAQ (reference sequence). CDR3 size: 15 residues. CDR3 loop: CASSLVGLTYNEQFF. The CDR3 bases are TGTGCCAGCAGCTTAGTAGGACTAACCTACAATGAGCAGTTCTTC.

The V call is TRBV24-1, the J call TRBJ1-1; D gene unclear. This CDR3 comprises 11 residues. V was pared by 11 bases and J by 1 base, with 7 bases between. Germline CDR1 is KGHDR and CDR2 is SFDVKD. CDR3 sequence: CAKYRNTEAFF. As DNA, the CDR3 is TGTGCCAAGTACAGGAACACTGAAGCTTTCTTT.

This clone occurred once. The chain has TRBV7-9 and TRBJ2-1, with TRBD2 matching 7 bases. With V trimmed by 4 bases and J by 1 base, 4 bases remained unmatched. Germline CDR1 SEHNR, CDR2 FQNEAQ (reference sequence). The CDR3 loop spans 15 amino acids. Here the CDR3 reads CASSYSGLSYNEQFF. As DNA, the CDR3 is TGTGCCAGCAGCTATAGCGGGCTATCCTACAATGAGCAGTTCTTC. The variable domain in full, with the rest retrieved from reference TRBV7-9 and TRBJ2-1, is DTGVSQNPRHKITKRGQNVTFRCDPISEHNRLYWYRQTLGQGPEFLTYFQNEAQLEKSRLLSDRFSAERPKGSFSTLEIQRTEQGDSAMYLCASSYSGLSYNEQFFGPGTRLTVL.